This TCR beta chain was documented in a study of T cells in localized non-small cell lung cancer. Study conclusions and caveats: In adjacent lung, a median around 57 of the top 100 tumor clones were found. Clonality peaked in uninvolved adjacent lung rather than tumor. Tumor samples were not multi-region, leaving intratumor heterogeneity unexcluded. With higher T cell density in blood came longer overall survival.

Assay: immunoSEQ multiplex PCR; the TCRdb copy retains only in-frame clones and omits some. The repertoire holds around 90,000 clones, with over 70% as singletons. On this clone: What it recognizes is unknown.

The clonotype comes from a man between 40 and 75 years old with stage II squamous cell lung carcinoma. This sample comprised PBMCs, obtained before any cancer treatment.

DNA for the CDR3: TGTGCCATCAGTGAGTCGACAGGGGCCCAGCCCCAGCATTTT. This codes for CAISESTGAQPQHF. V usage is TRBV10-3 and J usage is TRBJ1-5; 8 positions agree with TRBD1. Looked up from germline, CDR1 is ENHRY and CDR2 is SYGVKD. The CDR3 has 14 amino acids. V was pared by 0 bases and J by 7 bases, with 2 bases of the junction left unmatched.